The 19 T cell receptor beta chains listed next were all sequenced from one sample in a study of T cell repertoires in cytomegalovirus infection. These receptors' targets are unknown. Via MiXCR, TCRdb re-called the reads, giving one row per CDR3 protein. The sample has 300,000 or so distinct CDR3 sequences; approximately 25% are singletons. The sequencing here drew on cultured PBMCs, taken from culture after CMV antigen stimulation. The receptors were gathered from a human donor in good health (CMV status not recorded). Some clones in this sample may be carry-over from other donors' samples.

The chain joins TRBV29-1 to TRBJ2-5, with 12 positions matching TRBD1. This CDR3 comprises 15 residues. Germline trimming cut 4 bases from V and 3 bases from J; bases unmatched to any gene: 6. Germline V gene lookup returns CDR1 SQVTM and CDR2 ANQGSEA. The CDR3 spells CSVGGTGGAEETQYF. The DNA of the CDR3 is TGCAGCGTTGGGGGGACAGGGGGCGCGGAAGAGACCCAGTACTTC.

This clonotype was recorded at least ten times. The chain combines TRBV7-2 with TRBJ2-2; unclear D gene. The CDR3 extends over 12 amino acids. Trimming took 5 bases from V and 3 from J, leaving 4 bases between them. Germline V gene data show CDR1 as SGHTA and CDR2 as FQGNSA. The CDR3 region is CASSPYTGELFF. CDR3 sequence (DNA): TGTGCCAGCAGCCCATACACCGGGGAGCTGTTTTTT.

This clonotype was observed at least ten times. The rearrangement uses TRBV7-8 and TRBJ1-2; D unresolved. The CDR3 loop spans 19 amino acids. V was trimmed by 1 base and J by 3 bases, leaving 24 bases between them. CDR1 and CDR2 from the germline V gene are SGHVS and FQNEAQ. This chain's CDR3 is CASSLERVREAKRYYGYTF. The CDR3 DNA sequence: TGTGCCAGCAGCTTAGAAAGGGTCCGGGAGGCGAAACGGTACTATGGCTACACCTTC.

This rearrangement joins TRBV7-6 to TRBJ2-3, with D unclear. Germline CDR1 reads SGHVS; CDR2 reads FNYEAQ. Between the trimmed V and J ends, which lost 3 bases and 1 base, there was a span of 8 bases. This CDR3 has 14 residues. CDR3 amino acids: CASSLEWGTDTQYF. CDR3 in DNA: TGTGCCAGCAGCTTGGAATGGGGCACAGATACGCAGTATTTT.

Ten or more counts support this clonotype. The chain uses TRBV19 and TRBJ1-2, with a weak D call TRBD1 (5 bases). Germline CDR1 reads LNHDA; CDR2 reads SQIVND (reference sequence). V lost 1 base to trimming and J lost 1 base, with 10 bases between them. The CDR3 covers 15 residues. For the CDR3, the DNA is TGTGCCAGTAGTATAGGCGGGGCCGTTAACTATGGCTACACCTTC. This sequence encodes CASSIGGAVNYGYTF.

This clonotype has more than one count but fewer than ten. The chain employs TRBV2 and TRBJ1-1, with no clear D. The CDR3 length is 13 residues. Trimming pared 2 bases from V and 1 base from J, leaving 5 bases between. The germline gives CDR1 SNHLY, CDR2 FYNNEI. The CDR3 DNA reads as TGTGCCAGCAGTGAAAGACAGAACACTGAAGCTTTCTTT. Translation gives CASSERQNTEAFF. The full variable domain, its missing parts supplied by reference TRBV2 and TRBJ1-1, is EPEVTQTPSHQVTQMGQEVILRCVPISNHLYFYWYRQILGQKVEFLVSFYNNEISEKSEIFDDQFSVERPDGSNFTLKIRSTKLEDSAMYFCASSERQNTEAFFGQGTRLTVV.

This clonotype was recorded many times. The V call is TRBV6-2 or TRBV6-3, the J call TRBJ2-5; 8 bases match TRBD1. V dropped 6 bases and J dropped 9; count of bases not matched to a gene: 6. Per the germline V gene, CDR1 is MNHEY and CDR2 is SVGEGT. The CDR3 consists of 12 residues. This CDR3 is CASRRQGTAQYF. DNA for the CDR3: TGTGCCAGCAGACGACAGGGGACGGCCCAGTACTTC.

This clonotype was counted ten times or more. The chain recombines TRBV7-9 with TRBJ1-5; TRBD1 matches 7 bases. The CDR3 sequence is 17 residues long. In germline, CDR1 is SEHNR, CDR2 FQNEAQ (reference sequence). The J segment lost 6 bases and the V segment lost 1 base, leaving 12 bases of the junction unmatched. CDR3 region: CASSLGQGGRNGQPQHF. In nucleotides, the CDR3 is TGTGCCAGCAGCTTAGGCCAGGGGGGGAGAAACGGTCAGCCCCAGCATTTT.

This clonotype has only a few counts. The chain links TRBV7-2 to TRBJ2-3; a possible D gene is TRBD2 (6 bases). V was cut by 5 bases and J by 0 bases, with 12 bases left in between. The V gene's germline CDR1 is SGHTA and CDR2 FQGNSA. The CDR3 is made up of 15 amino acids. CDR3 DNA: TGTGCCAGCAGCCCGGACGGGACTAGCACAGATACGCAGTATTTT. It is translated as CASSPDGTSTDTQYF.

This clonotype was seen only a few times. This chain uses TRBV12-3 or TRBV12-4 with TRBJ2-1, with 13 bases lining up with TRBD2. V lost 6 bases and J lost 4; bases outside the gene matches: 6. This CDR3 has 16 amino acids. The DNA for the CDR3 is TGTGCCAGCAGCCCAGGGACTAGCGGGGAGTACAATGAGCAGTTCTTC. Translation gives CASSPGTSGEYNEQFF.

This clonotype was observed at least ten times. The chain uses TRBV7-2 and TRBJ2-1, with D maybe TRBD2 (6 bases). Germline V lookup: CDR1 SGHTA, CDR2 FQGNSA. Trimming cost V 1 base and J 4 bases, with 17 bases left between them. The CDR3 consists of 17 residues. The DNA of the CDR3 is TGTGCCAGCAGCTTAGGAGGGCTAGCGAAGAATTACAATGAGCAGTTCTTC. Protein product: CASSLGGLAKNYNEQFF.

In this sample, this clonotype turned up many times. The V and J genes are TRBV10-3 and TRBJ2-7, with TRBD1 matching 9 bases. This CDR3 comprises 18 residues. Germline loops: CDR1 ENHRY, CDR2 SYGVKD. V dropped 0 bases and J dropped 0; count of bases not matched to a gene: 9. The CDR3 here is CAISESGQGGLSSYEQYV. The CDR3, as DNA: TGTGCCATCAGTGAGTCGGGACAGGGAGGACTGAGCTCCTACGAGCAGTACGTC.

This clonotype was counted only a few times. This sequence joins TRBV29-1 and TRBJ2-1; tentatively, D is TRBD1 or TRBD2 (6 bases each). V was clipped by 2 bases and J by 9 bases, with 26 bases between them. Germline V gives CDR1 SQVTM, CDR2 ANQGSEA. This CDR3 is built from 17 residues. Here the CDR3 reads CSVESRLDRAGWFEQFF. CDR3 nucleotide sequence: TGCAGCGTTGAATCCCGTTTGGACAGAGCGGGTTGGTTTGAGCAGTTCTTC.

The chain recombines TRBV19 with TRBJ2-7, with 8 bases matching TRBD1. J lost 2 bases, V lost 5 bases, and 5 bases had no gene match. CDR1 and CDR2 (germline): LNHDA, SQIVND (reference sequence). CDR3 length equals 14 residues. The CDR3 loop is CASSADRVAYEQYF. The CDR3, as DNA: TGTGCCAGTAGTGCGGACAGGGTCGCCTACGAGCAGTACTTC.

This clonotype was seen repeatedly, ten times or more. The CDR3 is CASSLEGGFTYEQYF. The CDR3 bases are TGTGCCAGCAGCTTAGAGGGGGGTTTTACCTACGAGCAGTACTTC. This rearrangement joins TRBV7-2 to TRBJ2-7, with D possibly called TRBD1 or TRBD2 (6 bases each). V was shortened by 1 base and J by 2 bases, with 12 bases between the two germline ends. Germline V gene lookup returns CDR1 SGHTA and CDR2 FQGNSA. This CDR3 has 15 amino acids.

This chain connects TRBV29-1 to TRBJ2-1, with a weak D call TRBD2 (6 bases). This CDR3 contains 13 residues. V gave up 8 bases and J gave up 5 bases, with 16 bases separating them. The germline V gene has CDR1 SQVTM and CDR2 ANQGSEA. Here the CDR3 DNA reads TGCAGCCATGACGGGAGTAGAAACAATGAGCAGTTCTTC. This gives the protein CSHDGSRNNEQFF.

This clonotype was seen a handful of times. The V and J genes are TRBV7-3 and TRBJ2-5; D unresolved. The CDR3 consists of 13 residues. Germline V gene sequence: CDR1 SGHTA, CDR2 FQGTGA. Trimming removed 5 bases at V and 5 bases at J, with 12 bases between. CDR3 nucleotides: TGTGCCAGCAGCCGATCGAAAAGCGAGACCCAGTACTTC. This sequence encodes CASSRSKSETQYF.

CDR3 nucleotides: TGTGCCAGCAGCTTAGACCCAGGGGAGCAGATTGAAGCTTTCTTT. Amino acid sequence: CASSLDPGEQIEAFF. The chain employs TRBV7-2 and TRBJ1-1, with D possibly TRBD1 on 6 matching bases. The CDR3 spans 15 residues. V lost 1 base and J 7 bases, leaving 16 bases between the germline ends. CDR1 and CDR2 (germline): SGHTA, FQGNSA.

This clonotype came up a few times. The CDR3 DNA reads TGTGCCAGCAGCCCCAATGGACAGGGCCTCCAGCCCCAGCATTTT. Protein sequence: CASSPNGQGLQPQHF. J is TRBJ1-5 and V is TRBV7-9; 8 nucleotides agree with TRBD1. This CDR3 comprises 15 residues. Trimming at V came to 5 bases and at J to 7 bases, leaving 10 bases not matched to a gene. Germline V CDR1 and CDR2: SEHNR, FQNEAQ (reference sequence).